This T cell receptor (beta chain) originates from a study of OX40 agonist ivuxolimab in advanced cancers. Study background: Eligibility admitted prior anti-PD-1, anti-PD-L1 or anti-CTLA-4 therapy; 35% to 40% had some. Points from the study as a whole: CD4+ T cells averaged fewer expanded clones than CD8+ T cells. Antigens targeted by the expanded peripheral T cells were not determined.

Sequencing used immunoSEQ multiplex PCR; TCRdb keeps in-frame clones, though not all of them. The repertoire holds about 72,000 clones, about 90% seen once, with 0.86% in the top ten. Trimming took off 0 bases at V and 6 bases at J, with 12 bases between the two ends. From germline, CDR1 is SGHAT and CDR2 FQDESV (reference sequence). This CDR3 has 14 residues. Of note for this clone: The antigen remains undetermined.

The chain couples TRBV11-1 to TRBJ2-7; TRBD1 is a possible D gene (6 bases). The sample was CD4+ or CD8+ T cells sorted from blood, taken in a trial of the OX40 agonist ivuxolimab. The source is an adult with an advanced solid tumor such as melanoma, head and neck, liver or kidney cancer. The CDR3: CASSLATGLGEQYF. The CDR3 nucleotides read TGTGCCAGCAGCTTAGCGACAGGCCTGGGCGAGCAGTACTTC.